Below are 27 T cell receptor beta chains sequenced from a single sample in a study of blood T cells in healthy people across ages. PCR was performed a second time for 7 to 11 cycles using a sample-barcoded 5' primer and a J-beta primer mix. TCRdb reprocessed the 5' RACE reads with MiXCR, giving one entry per CDR3 protein. The table shows about 1 million distinct CDR3 sequences, with 45% occurring only once. Sequencing was done on a sample of blood. The receptor set was obtained from a woman aged 60-70 years in good health.

The chain carries TRBV5-1 and TRBJ2-3; 9 nucleotides match TRBD2. This CDR3 spans 16 amino acids. Losses at the gene ends were 2 bases for V and 0 bases for J; bases not matched to a gene: 4. The V gene's germline CDR1 is SGHRS and CDR2 YFSETQ. The CDR3 loop is CASSFSGGTSTDTQYF. Written as DNA, the CDR3 is TGCGCCAGCAGCTTTAGCGGGGGAACTAGCACAGATACGCAGTATTTT.

Written as DNA, the CDR3 is TGTGCCAGCAGCCCTAGCGGGAGGTCCTACAATGAGCAGTTCTTC. This codes for CASSPSGRSYNEQFF. The chain employs TRBV3-1 and TRBJ2-1; 11 bases fit TRBD2. This CDR3 spans 15 amino acids. Per germline, CDR1 LGHDT and CDR2 YNNKEL (reference sequence). V gave up 4 bases and J gave up 1 base; unmatched junction bases: 0.

CDR3 residues: CASSYGGLAEAFF. The CDR3 region has the DNA TGTGCCAGCAGTTACGGGGGTCTGGCTGAAGCTTTCTTT. The genes are TRBV6-5 and TRBJ1-1; TRBD1 is a possible D gene (5 bases). V gave up 2 bases and J gave up 6 bases, with 10 bases separating them. Germline CDR1 and CDR2: MNHEY and SVGAGI. This CDR3 is 13 amino acids long.

The J gene is TRBJ2-1, the V gene TRBV15; D gene uncertain. Gene TRBJ2-7 matches the end of the DNA better, so the J call may be wrong. The CDR3 spans 16 residues. The germline CDR1 and CDR2 sequences are LNHNV and YYDKDF (reference sequence). The CDR3 DNA reads TGTGCCACCAGCAGAGCGGCAGCGCCTAAGTACAATGAGCAGTACTTC. Protein: CATSRAAAPKYNEQYF.

A note on this clonotype: A much larger clone lies one base from this, so it may be a read error. The chain employs TRBV7-2 and TRBJ2-3, with TRBD2 matching 9 bases. V trimming: 3 bases; J trimming: 2 bases; junction bases outside the gene matches: 3. The CDR3 is made up of 15 amino acids. Germline CDR1 SGHTA, CDR2 FQGNSA. CDR3 DNA: TGTACCAGCAGCTTCCGACTAGCGGTCACAGATACGCAGTATTTT. It yields the protein CTSSFRLAVTDTQYF. The full variable domain, with the rest looked up from reference TRBV7-2 and TRBJ2-3, is GAGVSQSPSNKVTEKGKDVELRCDPISGHTALYWYRQSLGQGLEFLIYFQGNSAPDKSGLPSDRFSAERTGGSVSTLTIQRTQQEDSAVYLCTSSFRLAVTDTQYFGPGTRLTVL.

The rearrangement uses TRBV7-9 and TRBJ2-7; TRBD2 matches 14 bases. Looked up from germline, CDR1 is SEHNR and CDR2 is FQNEAQ (reference sequence). V dropped 7 bases and J dropped 6; count of bases not matched to a gene: 14. This CDR3 contains 17 residues. CDR3 DNA sequence: TGTGCCAGCATCCCCCAGGGACTAGCGGGGGTAGCGAGCGAGCAGTACTTC. It is translated as CASIPQGLAGVASEQYF.

The genes are TRBV5-1 and TRBJ2-3; D may be TRBD2 (6 bases). This CDR3 spans 15 amino acids. V lost 5 bases and J 2 bases, leaving 15 bases between the germline ends. Per germline, CDR1 SGHRS and CDR2 YFSETQ. CDR3 in amino acids: CASSYPLAPTDTQYF. CDR3 bases: TGCGCCAGCAGTTACCCTCTAGCGCCCACAGATACGCAGTATTTT.

A few counts support this clonotype. The chain uses TRBV5-1 and TRBJ2-7; 7 bases are shared with TRBD1. V lost 4 bases, J lost 2 bases, and 3 bases stayed unmatched. The V gene's germline CDR1 is SGHRS and CDR2 YFSETQ. There are 13 residues in the CDR3. CDR3 in DNA: TGCGCCAGCAGCCAGGGACAGCCCTACGAGCAGTACTTC. Protein: CASSQGQPYEQYF.

V gene TRBV28 combines with J gene TRBJ1-2, with D possibly matching TRBD1 (5 bases). The CDR3 has 14 amino acids. V was shortened by 3 bases and J by 4 bases, with 12 bases between the two germline ends. Per germline, CDR1 MDHEN and CDR2 SYDVKM. As DNA, the CDR3 is TGTGCCAGCAGTTTTGAGGGGCACGGCTATGGCTACACCTTC. It encodes CASSFEGHGYGYTF.

About this clonotype: A junction boundary mismatches the germline segment, possibly from a read error. The chain links TRBV29-1 to TRBJ1-1; a possible D gene is TRBD1 (5 bases). CDR1 is SQVTM and CDR2 is ANQGSEA in the germline V gene. This CDR3 spans 16 amino acids. The CDR3 DNA sequence: TGTAGCGTCGCAAAGGCGAGGGGCGGCAGCGAAACTGAAGCTTTCTTT. Protein sequence: CSVAKARGGSETEAFF.

This clonotype was detected only a few times. The chain couples TRBV5-1 to TRBJ2-1, with 9 positions matching TRBD1. V shed 3 bases, J shed 7 bases, and the junction held 8 bases outside the gene matches. This CDR3 is 15 amino acids long. Germline V gene lookup returns CDR1 SGHRS and CDR2 YFSETQ. The CDR3 protein is CASSSIDRGDNEQFF. CDR3 DNA: TGCGCCAGCAGCTCGATTGACAGGGGGGATAATGAGCAGTTCTTC.

Points on this clonotype: It may be a read error: a sequence one base away is much more abundant. The chain employs TRBV7-2 and TRBJ2-5; a weak D match, TRBD2 (5 bases). This CDR3 has 16 amino acids. Germline V gene sequence: CDR1 SGHTA, CDR2 FQGNSA. This chain's CDR3 is CASSLASGGKQGTQYF. In DNA, the CDR3 is TGTGCCAGCAGCTTAGCCAGCGGAGGCAAACAAGGGACCCAGTACTTC.

J is TRBJ2-3 and V is TRBV20-1; tentatively, D is TRBD2 (6 bases). This CDR3 is built from 11 residues. Germline CDR1 and CDR2: DFQATT and SNEGSKA (reference sequence). V was cut by 8 bases and J by 10 bases, with 16 bases left in between. The CDR3 nucleotides read TGCAGTAGAAGGGACTCTCAGGCGCAGTATTTT. This gives the protein CSRRDSQAQYF.

Worth noting for this clonotype: The germline gene is not matched at one end of the junction; a read error may be the cause. V gene TRBV2 combines with J gene TRBJ2-7; 8 positions agree with TRBD2. The J call may be faulty, since TRBJ2-5 better matches the DNA end. Looked up from germline, CDR1 is SNHLY and CDR2 is FYNNEI. This CDR3 is built from 14 residues. The DNA for the CDR3 is TGTGTCAGCAGTGAATTGAGAACTAGCGGGACCCAGTACTTC. Translation gives CVSSELRTSGTQYF.

This clonotype was observed a single time. The CDR3 sequence is CASSSFSYQPQHF. CDR3 DNA: TGTGCCAGCAGTTCATTTTCGTATCAGCCCCAGCATTTT. The chain is built from TRBV27 and TRBJ1-5; D uncertain. Trimming stripped 4 bases from V and 5 bases from J, with 9 bases between. The V gene's germline CDR1 is MNHEY and CDR2 SMNVEV (reference sequence). The CDR3 is 13 amino acids.

In its sample, this clonotype was seen a few times. This chain connects TRBV21-1 to TRBJ2-3; the DNA was not used to check the table's D call, TRBD2. TRBV21-1 corresponds to a pseudogene. This CDR3 is built from 16 residues. DNA of the CDR3: TGTGCCAGCAGCAAACTCAAGCGGGCTAACACAGATACGCAGTATTTT. Translating gives CASSKLKRANTDTQYF.

The rearrangement joins TRBV6-6 to TRBJ2-7; TRBD1 or TRBD2 may be the D gene (5 bases each). The CDR3 sequence is 16 residues long. Trimming cost V 1 base and J 4 bases, with 17 bases left between them. Per the germline V gene, CDR1 is MNHNY and CDR2 is SVGAGI (reference sequence). CDR3 amino acids: CASSYYGTSLLYEQYF. CDR3 coding DNA: TGTGCCAGCAGTTACTATGGGACCTCCCTTCTTTACGAGCAGTACTTC.

The CDR3 region is CASSSEARGNEQFF. In DNA, the CDR3 is TGTGCCAGCAGCTCCGAGGCCCGCGGCAATGAGCAGTTCTTC. The rearrangement joins TRBV3-1 to TRBJ2-1; D gene ambiguous. Trimming took off 5 bases at V and 6 bases at J, with 14 bases between the two ends. The CDR3 contains 14 residues. Germline-derived CDR1 and CDR2 are LGHDT and YNNKEL (reference sequence).

The chain carries TRBV18 and TRBJ2-5; D possibly corresponds to TRBD1 (5 bases). The CDR3 runs to 18 residues. V lost 2 bases, J lost 9 bases, and 28 bases lay in between. The germline V gene has CDR1 KGHSH and CDR2 LQKENI. The CDR3 here is CASSPNPSRQTPSGAQYF. The DNA of the CDR3 is TGTGCCAGCTCACCAAACCCTAGTCGACAGACCCCGAGTGGGGCCCAGTACTTC.

The gene calls are TRBV29-1 and TRBJ1-1; D remains unclear. The CDR3 totals 11 residues. Trimming stripped 7 bases from V and 3 bases from J, with 9 bases between. Germline V gene sequence: CDR1 SQVTM, CDR2 ANQGSEA. The CDR3 region has the DNA TGCAGCGCCGACAAGGACACTGAAGCTTTCTTT. It encodes CSADKDTEAFF.

V usage is TRBV27 and J usage is TRBJ2-4; D might be TRBD2 (5 bases). Trimming took 7 bases from V and 0 from J, leaving 16 bases between them. Germline V gives CDR1 MNHEY, CDR2 SMNVEV (reference sequence). This CDR3 contains 16 residues. CDR3: CASKADGKLAKNIQYF. In nucleotides, the CDR3 is TGTGCCAGCAAAGCGGACGGGAAGTTAGCCAAAAACATTCAGTACTTC.

This clonotype has only a few counts. The chain combines TRBV6-5 with TRBJ2-1, with 9 bases aligning to TRBD1. The germline V gene encodes CDR1 MNHEY and CDR2 SVGAGI. V lost 2 bases and J lost 6; bases outside the gene matches: 8. The CDR3 is 16 amino acids. This CDR3 is CASSYAGTGLGNEQFF. The CDR3 DNA reads TGTGCCAGCAGTTACGCCGGGACAGGGCTGGGCAATGAGCAGTTCTTC.

The chain is built from TRBV6-2 or TRBV6-3 and TRBJ2-3, with 13 positions matching TRBD2. The V segment lost 7 bases and the J segment 3 bases; nucleotides outside the gene matches: 4. This CDR3 spans 15 amino acids. Germline V gives CDR1 MNHEY, CDR2 SVGEGT. The CDR3 DNA sequence: TGTGCCAGCACCGAGGGACTAGCGGGGACAGATACGCAGTATTTT. The encoded protein is CASTEGLAGTDTQYF.

The V and J genes are TRBV27 and TRBJ2-5, with 13 nucleotides matching TRBD2. The trim removed 8 bases at V and 5 bases at J, leaving 11 bases unmatched. The germline CDR1 and CDR2 sequences are MNHEY and SMNVEV (reference sequence). This CDR3 region has 16 residues. The CDR3 is CASGGLLAGGRETQYF. The CDR3 DNA reads TGTGCCAGCGGGGGATTACTAGCGGGAGGGCGGGAGACCCAGTACTTC.

V usage is TRBV6-5 and J usage is TRBJ2-3; TRBD2 aligns across 8 bases. The junction had 3 bases not matched to a gene; V was cut back by 4 bases and J by 0 bases. This CDR3 is 15 amino acids long. Per the germline V gene, CDR1 is MNHEY and CDR2 is SVGAGI. In DNA, the CDR3 is TGTGCCAGCAGTTTCGCTAGCGGGAGCACAGATACGCAGTATTTT. Protein: CASSFASGSTDTQYF.

This clonotype has just a few counts. The chain links TRBV29-1 to TRBJ2-1; D is perhaps TRBD1 or TRBD2 (7 bases each). The CDR3 loop spans 13 amino acids. V gave up 7 bases and J gave up 6 bases, with 16 bases separating them. Germline V gene data show CDR1 as SQVTM and CDR2 as ANQGSEA. The CDR3, as DNA: TGCAGCGGCCAGACAGGGAGGGGCAATGAGCAGTTCTTC. Its protein is CSGQTGRGNEQFF.

The sample holds a few counts of this clonotype. The rearrangement uses TRBV4-1 and TRBJ2-1, with TRBD2 matching over 10 bases. Per the germline V gene, CDR1 is MGHRA and CDR2 is YSYEKL. The CDR3 runs 16 residues. With 2 bases clipped from V and 8 bases from J, the junction kept 9 bases outside the gene matches. The DNA for the CDR3 is TGCGCCAGCAGCCAACCGGGACTAGCGAGTTTGCATGAGCAGTTCTTC. It is translated as CASSQPGLASLHEQFF.